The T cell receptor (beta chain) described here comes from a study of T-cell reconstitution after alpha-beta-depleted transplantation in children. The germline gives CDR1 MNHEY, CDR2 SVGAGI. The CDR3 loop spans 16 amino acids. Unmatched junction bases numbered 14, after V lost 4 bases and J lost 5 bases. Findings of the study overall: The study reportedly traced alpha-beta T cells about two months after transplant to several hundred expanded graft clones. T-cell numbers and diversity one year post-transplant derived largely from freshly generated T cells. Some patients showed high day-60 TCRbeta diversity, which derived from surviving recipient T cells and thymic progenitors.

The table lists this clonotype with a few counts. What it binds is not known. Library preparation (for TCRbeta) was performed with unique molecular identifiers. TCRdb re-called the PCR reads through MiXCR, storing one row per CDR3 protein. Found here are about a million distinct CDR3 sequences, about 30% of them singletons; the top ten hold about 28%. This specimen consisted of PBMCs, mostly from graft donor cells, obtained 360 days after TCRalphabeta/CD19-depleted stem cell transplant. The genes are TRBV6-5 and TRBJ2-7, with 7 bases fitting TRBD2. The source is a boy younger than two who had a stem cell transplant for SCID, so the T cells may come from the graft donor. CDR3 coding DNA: TGTGCCAGCAGTTTCGTCCGGGGGGTAGGTTCCCACGAGCAGTACTTC. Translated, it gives CASSFVRGVGSHEQYF.